The source of this T cell receptor beta chain is a study of CD8 T cells in ankylosing spondylitis (dated by TCRdb to about 2017). About the investigation overall: The study set out to find disease-linked TCR variants by profiling T cell receptor beta repertoires in ankylosing spondylitis patients and healthy donors. In total, the full study cohort was made up of 85 to 140 healthy donors and some 26 ankylosing spondylitis patients. Peripheral blood was sampled, and synovial fluid was also collected from ankylosing spondylitis patients.

At the junction V is shortened by 7 bases and J by 8 bases; bases outside the gene matches: 9. The CDR3 runs 12 amino acids, cysteine and phenylalanine included. Only the CDR3 part of the read is kept: 36 bases, read in frame from the first base. The germline V gene (reference sequence) sets CDR1 to DFQATT and CDR2 to SNEGSKA. What the research found in general, with its limitations: A TCR beta motif of about eight highly homologous amino acid variants appeared characteristic of blood from ankylosing spondylitis patients. In peripheral blood, the disease-linked clones were found at relatively low frequencies and had a CD8+ phenotype. Some TCR beta motif variants had previously been reported in synovial fluid and blood of reactive arthritis patients, which suggested common disease-initiation mechanisms. According to the report, matched synovial fluid samples from ankylosing spondylitis patients were significantly enriched for the disease-linked clones.

As regards this clonotype: Its antigen specificity is not known. One base away there is no much larger clone; base qualities are not given.

TCRdb shows the sequencer as Illumina HiSeq 2500. Quantitative 5'-RACE with molecular barcodes was the method used to prepare the TCR beta libraries. As for the original processing: A new computational method based on a probabilistic model of VDJ rearrangement was used to identify disease-linked TCR variants. TCRdb itself trimmed the public reads at Q25 with fastp, ran MiXCR and retained productive beta chains. Identical CDR3 protein sequences are pooled into one entry, listed with their most common genes and DNA. These V and J calls rely on TCRdb rather than the paper's analysis. In all, the sample holds some 700,000 distinct CDR3 sequences, and about 20% of those were seen once. The biggest ten clones account for 19% of the sample.

The clonotype comes from a male donor with ankylosing spondylitis. The chain links TRBV20-1 with TRBJ1-1, with TRBD1 identical over 8 junction bases. Sequenced sample: blood, either unsorted or a sorted T cell fraction (not recorded which). The CDR3 loop reads CSVQGQGSEAFF. The DNA sequence is TGCAGTGTTCAAGGACAGGGCTCCGAAGCTTTCTTT.